This T cell receptor (beta chain) stems from a study of CD8 T cells in Susac syndrome. V dropped 2 bases and J dropped 2 bases, with 13 bases sitting between them. This CDR3 has 15 amino acids. Germline CDR1 is LNHNV and CDR2 is YYDKDF (reference sequence). Sequencing of TCR beta was performed on blood CD8+ T cells and on blood CD4+ T cells. TEMRA cells were FACS-enriched and CD8+ and CD4+ T cells negatively isolated. RNA was extracted with the RNeasy kit, and a quantity of about 0.45 to 1 ug was reverse transcribed using random hexamers. With immunoSEQ multiplex PCR, TCR beta CDR3 was amplified across 54 Vbeta and 13 Jbeta. From the immunoSEQ multiplex PCR reads, TCRdb called clonotypes with MiXCR, one entry per CDR3 protein. The sample holds under 200,000 distinct CDR3 sequences, around 94% seen once.

The receptor was derived from a human donor in good health. V usage is TRBV15 and J usage is TRBJ2-7, with D hard to call. Sequenced: CD4+ T cells from PBMCs. CDR3 coding DNA: TGTGCCACCAGCAGACAAAGCGACGGTGCCTACGAGCAGTACTTC. Its translation: CATSRQSDGAYEQYF. The full variable domain, rest sourced from reference TRBV15 and TRBJ2-7, is DAMVIQNPRYQVTQFGKPVTLSCSQTLNHNVMYWYQQKSSQAPKLLFHYYDKDFNNEADTPDNFQSRRPNTSFCFLDIRSPGLGDTAMYLCATSRQSDGAYEQYFGPGTRLTVT.